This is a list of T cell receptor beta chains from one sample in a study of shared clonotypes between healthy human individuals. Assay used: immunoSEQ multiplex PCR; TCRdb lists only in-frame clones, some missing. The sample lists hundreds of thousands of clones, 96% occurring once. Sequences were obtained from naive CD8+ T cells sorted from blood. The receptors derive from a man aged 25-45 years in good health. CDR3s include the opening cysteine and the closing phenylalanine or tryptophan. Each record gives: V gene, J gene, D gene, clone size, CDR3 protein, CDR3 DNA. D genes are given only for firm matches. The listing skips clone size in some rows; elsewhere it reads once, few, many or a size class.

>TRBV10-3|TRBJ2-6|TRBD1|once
CAISGGQGDSGANVLTF
TGTGCCATCAGCGGGGGACAGGGAGACTCTGGGGCCAACGTCCTGACTTTC
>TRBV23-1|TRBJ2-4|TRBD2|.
CASIPGTSGRAGKNIQYF
TGCGCCAGCATTCCCGGGACTAGCGGGAGGGCTGGCAAAAACATTCAGTACTTC
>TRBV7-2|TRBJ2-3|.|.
CASSPFSGTDTQYF
TGTGCCAGCAGCCCCTTCAGCGGCACAGATACGCAGTATTTT
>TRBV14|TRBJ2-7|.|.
CASSQDLDSYEQYF
TGTGCCAGCAGCCAAGACCTAGATTCCTACGAGCAGTACTTC
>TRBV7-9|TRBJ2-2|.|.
CASSLGLSTGELFF
TGTGCCAGCAGCTTAGGTTTATCTACCGGGGAGCTGTTTTTT
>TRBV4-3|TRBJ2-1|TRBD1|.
CASSHLQGVNYNEQFF
TGCGCCAGCAGCCACCTACAGGGGGTCAACTACAATGAGCAGTTCTTC
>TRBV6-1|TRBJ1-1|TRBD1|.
CASLDRESSEAFF
TGTGCCAGTTTGGACAGGGAATCATCTGAAGCTTTCTTT
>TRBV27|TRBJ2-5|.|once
CASSFGLGSQETQYF
TGTGCCAGCAGTTTTGGTTTGGGGTCCCAAGAGACCCAGTACTTC
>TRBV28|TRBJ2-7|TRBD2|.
CASSRTLAESSYEQYF
TGTGCCAGCAGTCGGACCCTAGCGGAATCCTCCTACGAGCAGTACTTC
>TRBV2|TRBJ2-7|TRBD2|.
CASSVAGGNEQYF
TGTGCCAGCAGCGTAGCGGGAGGGAACGAGCAGTACTTC
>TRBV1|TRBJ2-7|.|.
CTSSQLRRMNGSYEQYF
TGCACCAGCAGCCAACTCAGGAGGATGAATGGCTCCTACGAGCAGTACTTC
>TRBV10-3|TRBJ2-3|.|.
CAISESGETSTDTQYF
TGTGCCATCAGTGAGTCAGGGGAGACTAGCACAGATACGCAGTATTTT
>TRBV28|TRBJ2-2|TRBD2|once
CATSGLESTGELFF
TGTGCCACAAGTGGACTAGAATCCACCGGGGAGCTGTTTTTT
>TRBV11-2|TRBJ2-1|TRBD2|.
CASSQELAGGTNEQFF
TGTGCCAGCAGCCAGGAACTAGCGGGAGGTACGAATGAGCAGTTCTTC
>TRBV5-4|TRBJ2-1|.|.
CASSGEETYDEQFF
TGTGCCAGCAGCGGGGAGGAGACTTATGATGAGCAGTTCTTC
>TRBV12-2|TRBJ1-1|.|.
CASRLNGSGGRNTEAFF
TGTGCAAGTCGCTTAAACGGGTCAGGGGGCCGGAACACTGAAGCTTTCTTT
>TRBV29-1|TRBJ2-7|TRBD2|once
CSVVLAGFYEQYF
TGCAGCGTTGTACTAGCGGGATTCTACGAGCAGTACTTC
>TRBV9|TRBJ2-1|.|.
CASSVAGVEQFF
TGTGCCAGCAGCGTAGCTGGGGTTGAGCAGTTCTTC
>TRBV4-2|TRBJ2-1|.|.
CASSQDASVRGPYNEQFF
TGTGCCAGCAGCCAAGATGCTTCCGTCAGGGGACCCTACAATGAGCAGTTCTTC
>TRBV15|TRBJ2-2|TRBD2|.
CATSLAWGLAGVGPSPGELFF
TGTGCCACCAGCCTGGCGTGGGGACTAGCGGGAGTGGGGCCCTCCCCCGGGGAGCTGTTTTTT
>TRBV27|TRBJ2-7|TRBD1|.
CASSPLTGKGTYEQYF
TGTGCCAGCAGTCCACTGACAGGGAAGGGAACCTACGAGCAGTACTTC
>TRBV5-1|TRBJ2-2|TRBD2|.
CASSFTSGSIGELFF
TGCGCCAGCAGCTTTACTAGCGGGAGCATCGGGGAGCTGTTTTTT
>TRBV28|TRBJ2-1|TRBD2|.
CASTVRLAGINEQFF
TGTGCCAGCACGGTCCGGCTAGCGGGTATCAATGAGCAGTTCTTC
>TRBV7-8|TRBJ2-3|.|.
CASTFYGGSTDTQYF
TGTGCCAGCACCTTCTATGGAGGGAGCACAGATACGCAGTATTTT
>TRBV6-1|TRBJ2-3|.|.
CASSRSGYTDTQYF
TGTGCCAGCAGTCGTAGCGGCTACACAGATACGCAGTATTTT
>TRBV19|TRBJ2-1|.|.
CASSIVGLPNEQFF
TGTGCCAGTAGTATAGTAGGACTACCCAATGAGCAGTTCTTC
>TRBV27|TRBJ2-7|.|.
CASSFEGPLGEQYF
TGTGCCAGCAGTTTTGAAGGTCCACTCGGAGAGCAGTACTTC
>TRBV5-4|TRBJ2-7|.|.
CASSLGESYEQYF
TGTGCCAGCAGCTTGGGGGAGTCCTACGAGCAGTACTTC
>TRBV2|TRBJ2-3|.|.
CASSSQSRTDTQYF
TGTGCCAGCAGTTCTCAGAGTCGCACAGATACGCAGTATTTT
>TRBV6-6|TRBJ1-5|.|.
CASVGGGNQPQHF
TGTGCCAGCGTGGGGGGCGGAAATCAGCCCCAGCATTTT
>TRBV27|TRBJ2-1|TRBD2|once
CASSSTSGVYNEQFF
TGTGCCAGCAGTTCGACTAGCGGTGTGTACAATGAGCAGTTCTTC
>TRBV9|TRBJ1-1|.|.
CASSGQARDTEAFF
TGTGCCAGCAGCGGGCAGGCCAGGGACACTGAAGCTTTCTTT
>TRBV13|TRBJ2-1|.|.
CASGGRGEQFF
TGTGCCAGCGGGGGGCGCGGTGAGCAGTTCTTC
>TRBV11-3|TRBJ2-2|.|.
CASSLRGSSGPGELFF
TGTGCCAGCAGCTTAAGGGGCTCCTCGGGTCCCGGGGAGCTGTTTTTT
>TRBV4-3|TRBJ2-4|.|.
CASSQDHGAGNIQYF
TGCGCCAGCAGCCAAGATCACGGGGCGGGAAACATTCAGTACTTC
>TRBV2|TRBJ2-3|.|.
CASSEASDTQYF
TGTGCCAGCAGTGAAGCGTCAGATACGCAGTATTTT
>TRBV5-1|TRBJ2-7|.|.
CASSLETVSYEQYF
TGCGCCAGCAGCTTGGAAACAGTCTCCTACGAGCAGTACTTC
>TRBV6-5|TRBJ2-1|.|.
CASSIGTTYNEQFF
TGTGCCAGCAGTATCGGGACAACCTACAATGAGCAGTTCTTC
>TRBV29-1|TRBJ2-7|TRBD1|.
CSVGTGSSYEQYF
TGCAGCGTGGGGACAGGGAGCTCCTACGAGCAGTACTTC
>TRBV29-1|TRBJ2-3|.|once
CSADGGTSTDTQYF
TGCAGCGCTGATGGCGGGACTAGCACAGATACGCAGTATTTT
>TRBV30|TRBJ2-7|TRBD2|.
CAWRDREGTSGATAQYF
TGTGCCTGGAGAGACAGGGAGGGGACTAGCGGGGCCACCGCGCAGTACTTC
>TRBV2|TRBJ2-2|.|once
CASSVILRGTYQNTGELFF
TGTGCCAGCAGTGTGATTTTAAGGGGGACCTACCAGAACACCGGGGAGCTGTTTTTT
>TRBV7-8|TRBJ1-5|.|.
CASSSYRVSNQPQHF
TGTGCCAGCAGCTCCTACAGGGTTAGCAATCAGCCCCAGCATTTT
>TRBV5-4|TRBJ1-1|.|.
CASSLGVDFVEAFF
TGTGCCAGCAGCTTGGGCGTGGATTTTGTTGAAGCTTTCTTT
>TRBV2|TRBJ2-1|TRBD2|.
CASSDRTSGLYNEQFF
TGTGCCAGCAGCGATAGGACTAGCGGATTGTACAATGAGCAGTTCTTC